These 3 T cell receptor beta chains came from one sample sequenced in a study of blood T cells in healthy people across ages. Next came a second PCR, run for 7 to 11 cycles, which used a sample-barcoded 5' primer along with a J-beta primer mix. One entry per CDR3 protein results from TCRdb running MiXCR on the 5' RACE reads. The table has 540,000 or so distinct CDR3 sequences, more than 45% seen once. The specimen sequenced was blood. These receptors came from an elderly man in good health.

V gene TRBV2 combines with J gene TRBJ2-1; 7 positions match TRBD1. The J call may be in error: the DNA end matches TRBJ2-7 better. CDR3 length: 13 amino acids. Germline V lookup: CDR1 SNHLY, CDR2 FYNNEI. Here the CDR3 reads CASRDRRLNEQYF. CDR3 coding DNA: TGTGCCAGCAGGGACAGGCGGTTGAATGAGCAGTACTTC.

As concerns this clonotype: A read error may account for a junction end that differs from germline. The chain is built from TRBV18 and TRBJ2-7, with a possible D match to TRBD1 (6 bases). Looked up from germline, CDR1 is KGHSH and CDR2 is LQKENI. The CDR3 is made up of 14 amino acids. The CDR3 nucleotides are TGTGCCAGCTCACCGGACAGAGACTCCTACGAGCGGTACTTC. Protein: CASSPDRDSYERYF.

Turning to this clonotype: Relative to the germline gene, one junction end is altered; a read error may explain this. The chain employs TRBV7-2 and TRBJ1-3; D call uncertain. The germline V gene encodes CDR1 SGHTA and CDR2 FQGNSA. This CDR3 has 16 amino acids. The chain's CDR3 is CAGRRSSGLSGNTIYF. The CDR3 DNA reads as TGTGCCGGCAGGCGATCGTCCGGCCTCTCTGGAAACACCATATATTTT.